Sequencing of this TCR beta chain was carried out in a study of OX40 agonist ivuxolimab in advanced cancers. Study-wide results and caveats: CD4+ and CD8+ blood T cells expanded clonally by week 6 at 0.1 to 3.0 mg/kg.

TCRdb's table, derived via immunoSEQ multiplex PCR, lists solely in-frame clones and lacks some. Of around 50,000 clones in the sample, 88% were seen once. Germline V lookup: CDR1 SNHLY, CDR2 FYNNEI. V dropped 9 bases and J dropped 1 base, with 33 bases sitting between them. The CDR3 contains 21 residues. Turning to this clone: The antigen is unknown.

V usage is TRBV2 and J usage is TRBJ1-4, with D possibly TRBD1 on 6 matching bases. This receptor was identified in an adult with an advanced solid tumor such as melanoma, head and neck, liver or kidney cancer. The source material was CD4+ or CD8+ T cells sorted from blood, sampled in a trial of the OX40 agonist ivuxolimab. The CDR3 reads CARRTEGLLEALSETNEKLFF. CDR3 nucleotide sequence: TGTGCCAGAAGGACAGAAGGGTTACTAGAGGCGTTATCGGAAACTAATGAAAAACTGTTTTTT.